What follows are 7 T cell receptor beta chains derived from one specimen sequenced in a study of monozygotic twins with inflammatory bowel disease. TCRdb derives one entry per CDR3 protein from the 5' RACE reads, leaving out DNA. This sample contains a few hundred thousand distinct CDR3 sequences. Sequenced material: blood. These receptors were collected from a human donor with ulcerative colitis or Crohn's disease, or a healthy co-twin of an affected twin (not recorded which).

CDR3 sequence: CSARTVPRPYEQYF. The chain combines TRBV20-1 with TRBJ2-7; the TRBD2 assignment by TCRdb is unverifiable without DNA. The CDR3 is 14 amino acids. Germline CDR1 is DFQATT and CDR2 is SNEGSKA (reference sequence).

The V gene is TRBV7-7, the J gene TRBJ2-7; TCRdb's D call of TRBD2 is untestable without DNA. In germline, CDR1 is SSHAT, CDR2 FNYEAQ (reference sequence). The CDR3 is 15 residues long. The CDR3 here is CASSFTLAGVEEQYF.

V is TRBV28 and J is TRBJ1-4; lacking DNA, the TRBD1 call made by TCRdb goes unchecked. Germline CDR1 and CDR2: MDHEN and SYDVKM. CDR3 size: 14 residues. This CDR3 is CASTPGQVNEKLFF.

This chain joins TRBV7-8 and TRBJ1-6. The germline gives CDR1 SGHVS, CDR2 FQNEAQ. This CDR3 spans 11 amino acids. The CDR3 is CASSLDSPLHF.

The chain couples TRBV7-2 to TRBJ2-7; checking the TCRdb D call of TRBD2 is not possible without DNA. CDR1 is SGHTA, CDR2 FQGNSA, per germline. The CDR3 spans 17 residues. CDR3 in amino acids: CASSLAALAGGPYEQYF.

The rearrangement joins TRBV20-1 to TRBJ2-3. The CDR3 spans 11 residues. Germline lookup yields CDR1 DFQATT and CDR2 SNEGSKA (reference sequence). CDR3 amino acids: CSARKGTTQYF.

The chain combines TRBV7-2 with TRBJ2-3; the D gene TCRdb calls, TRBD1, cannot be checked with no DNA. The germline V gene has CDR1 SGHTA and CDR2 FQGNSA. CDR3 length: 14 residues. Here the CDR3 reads CASSLGPRTDTQYF. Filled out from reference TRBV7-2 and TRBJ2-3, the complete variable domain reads GAGVSQSPSNKVTEKGKDVELRCDPISGHTALYWYRQSLGQGLEFLIYFQGNSAPDKSGLPSDRFSAERTGGSVSTLTIQRTQQEDSAVYLCASSLGPRTDTQYFGPGTRLTVL.